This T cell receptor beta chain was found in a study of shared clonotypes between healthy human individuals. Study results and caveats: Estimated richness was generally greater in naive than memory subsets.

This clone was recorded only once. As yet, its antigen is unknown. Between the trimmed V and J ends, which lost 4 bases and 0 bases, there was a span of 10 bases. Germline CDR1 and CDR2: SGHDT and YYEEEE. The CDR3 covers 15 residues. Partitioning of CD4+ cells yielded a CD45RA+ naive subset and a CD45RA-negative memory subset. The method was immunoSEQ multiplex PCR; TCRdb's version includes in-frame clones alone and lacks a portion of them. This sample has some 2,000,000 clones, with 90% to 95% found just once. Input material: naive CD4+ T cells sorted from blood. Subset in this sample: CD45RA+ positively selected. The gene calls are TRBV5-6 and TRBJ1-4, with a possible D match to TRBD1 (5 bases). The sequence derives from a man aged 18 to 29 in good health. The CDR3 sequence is CASSEGPTTNEKLFF. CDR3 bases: TGTGCCAGCAGCGAGGGACCGACAACTAATGAAAAACTGTTTTTT.